What follows describes a single T cell receptor beta chain. TCRdb's copy holds only in-frame clones and misses some; the assay was immunoSEQ multiplex PCR. Here the sample spans 45,000 to 55,000 clones, 82% being singletons. The sample comes from a study of radiotherapy plus CTLA-4 blockade in lung cancer. This CDR3 spans 14 amino acids. Focal radiation and CTLA-4 blockade (ipilimumab) were tested in chemo-refractory metastatic non-small-cell lung cancer patients. The TCR sequence derives from a human donor with non-small cell lung cancer who had stable disease on radiotherapy plus ipilimumab. The chain uses TRBV21-1 and TRBJ2-3; no DNA check was done on the table's D call, TRBD2. TRBV21-1 is assigned pseudogene status. Specimen: peripheral blood, collected from a patient treated with radiotherapy plus ipilimumab. Here the CDR3 DNA reads TGTGCCAGCACCCCTTTATCCGGCACAGATACGCAGTATTTT. This encodes CASTPLSGTDTQYF.